This passage covers 19 T cell receptor beta chains from one sample sequenced in a study of lymphopenia after photon versus proton radiotherapy (dated by TCRdb to the late 2010s). Library preparation employed the immunoSEQ multiplex PCR assay. In TCRdb, the immuneACCESS table is reduced to in-frame sequences with V and J assigned. These tables do not hold every clone; where another copy was compared, an unresolved V gene accounts for under half, and the others remain unexplained. This sample has tens of thousands of clones in its table, and under 95% of those were observed once. Jointly, the top ten make up about 3% of the sample. The sequencing used peripheral blood, collected from a patient treated with photon-based radiotherapy. The receptors were sampled from a woman aged 70-85 years with pancreatic cancer.

The rearrangement links TRBV6-6 to TRBJ1-2; no definite D call. The length of the CDR3 is 14 residues. CDR1 and CDR2 from the germline V gene are MNHNY and SVGAGI (reference sequence). V was clipped by 0 bases and J by 5 bases, with 10 bases between them. CDR3 sequence (DNA): TGTGCCAGCAGTTACTCGTCCAGTATATATGGCTACACCTTC. It specifies CASSYSSSIYGYTF.

The genes are TRBV6-6 and TRBJ2-7; D is possibly TRBD1 (6 bases). Germline values: CDR1 MNHNY, CDR2 SVGAGI (reference sequence). V lost 2 bases to trimming and J lost 2 bases, with 10 bases between them. The CDR3 covers 14 residues. The CDR3: CASSYRGQTYEQYF. Here the CDR3 DNA reads TGTGCCAGCAGTTACAGGGGACAAACCTACGAGCAGTACTTC.

V is TRBV4-3 and J is TRBJ1-3; no clear D gene. The V end lost 1 base, the J end lost 5 bases, and 6 bases lay between the germline ends. The CDR3 consists of 13 residues. Germline lookup yields CDR1 LGHNA and CDR2 YSLEER. The CDR3 DNA is TGCGCCAGCAGCCAAGGCGACAGAAACACCATATATTTT. Its protein is CASSQGDRNTIYF.

The chain recombines TRBV19 with TRBJ1-2; D is uncertain. Trimming left V 5 bases short and J 1 base short, with 11 bases between. Germline CDR1 is LNHDA and CDR2 is SQIVND (reference sequence). This CDR3 comprises 14 residues. The CDR3 DNA reads TGTGCCAGTAGTCCTGCGCGAGGTAACTATGGCTACACCTTC. Its protein is CASSPARGNYGYTF.

The V call is TRBV2, the J call TRBJ1-5; D is possibly TRBD1 (5 bases). CDR1 is SNHLY, CDR2 FYNNEI, per germline. V lost 4 bases and J lost 4, with 11 bases in between. This CDR3 is 14 amino acids long. DNA of the CDR3: TGTGCCAGCAGTGTGGACATTCTTAATCAGCCCCAGCATTTT. Translation: CASSVDILNQPQHF. Together with reference TRBV2 and TRBJ1-5, the CDR3 gives the full variable domain: EPEVTQTPSHQVTQMGQEVILRCVPISNHLYFYWYRQILGQKVEFLVSFYNNEISEKSEIFDDQFSVERPDGSNFTLKIRSTKLEDSAMYFCASSVDILNQPQHFGDGTRLSIL.

The V and J genes are TRBV7-3 and TRBJ2-3, with 11 bases that match TRBD1. Germline CDR1 SGHTA, CDR2 FQGTGA. The length of the CDR3 is 15 residues. Trimming took 5 bases from V and 4 from J; bases not matched to a gene: 5. CDR3 DNA sequence: TGTGCCAGCAGCCAGGACAGGGGGCTCGCAGATACGCAGTATTTT. As protein: CASSQDRGLADTQYF.

V is TRBV10-3 and J is TRBJ1-5, with TRBD1 as a possible D gene (6 bases). This CDR3 comprises 15 residues. V lost 5 bases, J lost 2 bases, and 13 bases lay in between. CDR1 and CDR2 (germline): ENHRY, SYGVKD. CDR3 bases: TGTGCCATCAGTATAGGGGGGAACGGCAATCAGCCCCAGCATTTT. This codes for CAISIGGNGNQPQHF.

The V gene is TRBV9, the J gene TRBJ1-3, with 8 bases matching TRBD1. The CDR3 consists of 16 residues. CDR1 SGDLS and CDR2 YYNGEE come from the germline V gene. With 0 bases clipped from V and 2 bases from J, the junction kept 4 bases outside the gene matches. The chain's CDR3 is CASSVGTGRTGNTIYF. The CDR3 DNA reads TGTGCCAGCAGCGTAGGGACAGGGCGGACTGGAAACACCATATATTTT.

This sequence joins TRBV4-3 and TRBJ2-7; D call uncertain. V lost 1 base and J 2 bases, leaving 12 bases between the germline ends. In germline, CDR1 is LGHNA, CDR2 YSLEER. CDR3 size: 15 residues. CDR3 amino acids: CASSQVAHTTYEQYF. The DNA for the CDR3 is TGCGCCAGCAGCCAAGTGGCTCACACTACCTACGAGCAGTACTTC.

The genes are TRBV4-3 and TRBJ2-5, with TRBD2 as a possible D gene (6 bases). V shed 0 bases and J shed 4 bases, with 18 bases lying between them. The CDR3 covers 17 residues. Germline V CDR1 and CDR2: LGHNA, YSLEER. CDR3 loop: CASSQDFGRQGGETQYF. As DNA, the CDR3 is TGCGCCAGCAGCCAAGATTTCGGGCGGCAGGGAGGAGAGACCCAGTACTTC.

This chain links TRBV9 with TRBJ2-3; D ambiguous. CDR1 is SGDLS and CDR2 is YYNGEE in the germline V gene. V was pared by 4 bases and J by 2 bases, with 8 bases between. This CDR3 spans 13 amino acids. The CDR3 DNA sequence: TGTGCCAGCAGCCGTTTTGACACAGATACGCAGTATTTT. Residues: CASSRFDTDTQYF.

V gene TRBV4-1 combines with J gene TRBJ2-5, with D uncertain. CDR3 size: 14 residues. Germline CDR1 MGHRA, CDR2 YSYEKL. The V and J ends lost 1 base and 1 base respectively, with 7 bases between them. For the CDR3, the DNA is TGCGCCAGCAGCCAAGTCGACACCCAAGAGACCCAGTACTTC. This gives the protein CASSQVDTQETQYF.

In this sample, this clone turned up once. V is TRBV9 and J is TRBJ2-1, with 9 bases aligning to TRBD2. V trimming: 2 bases; J trimming: 2 bases; junction bases outside the gene matches: 2. CDR1 and CDR2 (germline): SGDLS, YYNGEE. This CDR3 contains 15 residues. CDR3 sequence reads: CASSVSSGAYNEQFF. In DNA, the CDR3 is TGTGCCAGCAGCGTCTCTAGCGGGGCCTACAATGAGCAGTTCTTC.

The gene calls are TRBV4-1 and TRBJ1-4; a possible D gene is TRBD1 (6 bases). The CDR3 loop spans 14 amino acids. Germline V lookup: CDR1 MGHRA, CDR2 YSYEKL. The ends were cut back, 5 bases at V and 7 bases at J, with 14 bases in the middle. CDR3 DNA sequence: TGCGCCAGCAGCGCCGGGGGCCCGGGTGAAAAACTGTTTTTT. Its protein product is CASSAGGPGEKLFF.

CDR3 bases: TGTGCCAGCAGCACGCTAGGAGGTGAAGATACGCAGTATTTT. This gives the protein CASSTLGGEDTQYF. The J gene is TRBJ2-3, the V gene TRBV5-5, with D perhaps matching TRBD2 (5 bases). The CDR3 covers 14 residues. The ends were cut back, 4 bases at V and 5 bases at J, with 14 bases in the middle. Looked up from germline, CDR1 is SGHKS and CDR2 is YYEKEE (reference sequence).

The chain couples TRBV28 to TRBJ1-2; 9 bases align to TRBD1. The CDR3 spans 15 residues. V dropped 6 bases and J dropped 4; count of bases not matched to a gene: 9. The germline gives CDR1 MDHEN, CDR2 SYDVKM. CDR3 in DNA: TGTGCCAGCAGACCATCCGGGACAGGGACCTATGGCTACACCTTC. It yields the protein CASRPSGTGTYGYTF.

The gene calls are TRBV18 and TRBJ2-3; TRBD2 matches 7 bases. After removal of 1 base from V and 2 bases from J, the junction contained 6 bases not matched to a gene. The germline V gene encodes CDR1 KGHSH and CDR2 LQKENI. The CDR3 runs to 16 residues. The CDR3 coding sequence is TGTGCCAGCTCACCACTCTCTAGCGGACCCACAGATACGCAGTATTTT. This codes for CASSPLSSGPTDTQYF.

The chain recombines TRBV2 with TRBJ2-7; D might be TRBD1 or TRBD2, each matching 5 bases. Trimming took 7 bases from V and 3 from J, leaving 13 bases between them. The CDR3 consists of 13 residues. Germline V gene sequence: CDR1 SNHLY, CDR2 FYNNEI. In nucleotides, the CDR3 is TGTGCCAGCAATCGGGACGGTATCTACGAGCAGTACTTC. It is translated as CASNRDGIYEQYF.

The CDR3 nucleotides are TGCAGTGCTAGAGTGGCAGATACGCAGTATTTT. Encoded protein: CSARVADTQYF. The chain has TRBV20-1 and TRBJ2-3, with D hard to call. CDR1 and CDR2 (germline): DFQATT, SNEGSKA (reference sequence). V was cut by 1 base and J by 4 bases, with 3 bases left in between. This CDR3 has 11 amino acids.